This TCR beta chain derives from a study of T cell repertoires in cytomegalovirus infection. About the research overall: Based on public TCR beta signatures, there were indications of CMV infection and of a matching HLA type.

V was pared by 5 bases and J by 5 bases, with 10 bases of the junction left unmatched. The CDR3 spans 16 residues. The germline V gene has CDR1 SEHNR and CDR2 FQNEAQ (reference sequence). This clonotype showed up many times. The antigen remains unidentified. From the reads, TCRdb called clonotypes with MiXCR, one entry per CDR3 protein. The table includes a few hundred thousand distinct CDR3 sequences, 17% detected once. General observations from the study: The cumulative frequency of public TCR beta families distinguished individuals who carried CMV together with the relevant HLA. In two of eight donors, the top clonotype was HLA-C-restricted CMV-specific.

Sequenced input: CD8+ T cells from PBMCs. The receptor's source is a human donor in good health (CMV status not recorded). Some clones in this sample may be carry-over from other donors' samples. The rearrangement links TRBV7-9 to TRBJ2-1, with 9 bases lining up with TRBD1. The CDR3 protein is CASSTLDRGMDNEQFF. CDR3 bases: TGTGCCAGCAGCACCCTGGACAGGGGTATGGACAATGAGCAGTTCTTC.